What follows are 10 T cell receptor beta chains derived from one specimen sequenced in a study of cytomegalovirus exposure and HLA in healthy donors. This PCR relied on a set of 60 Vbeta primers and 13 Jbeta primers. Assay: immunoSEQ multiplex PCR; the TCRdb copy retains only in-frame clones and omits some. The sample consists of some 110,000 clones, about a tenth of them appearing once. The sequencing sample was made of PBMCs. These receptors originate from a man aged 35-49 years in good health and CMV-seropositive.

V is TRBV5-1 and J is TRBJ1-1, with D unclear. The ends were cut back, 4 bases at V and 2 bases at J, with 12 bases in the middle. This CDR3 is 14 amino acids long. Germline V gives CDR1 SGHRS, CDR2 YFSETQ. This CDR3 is CASSPSGGNTEAFF. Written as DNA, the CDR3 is TGCGCCAGCAGCCCCTCAGGAGGTAACACTGAAGCTTTCTTT. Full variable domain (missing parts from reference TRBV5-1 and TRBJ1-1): KAGVTQTPRYLIKTRGQQVTLSCSPISGHRSVSWYQQTPGQGLQFLFEYFSETQRNKGNFPGRFSGRQFSNSRSEMNVSTLELGDSALYLCASSPSGGNTEAFFGQGTRLTVV.

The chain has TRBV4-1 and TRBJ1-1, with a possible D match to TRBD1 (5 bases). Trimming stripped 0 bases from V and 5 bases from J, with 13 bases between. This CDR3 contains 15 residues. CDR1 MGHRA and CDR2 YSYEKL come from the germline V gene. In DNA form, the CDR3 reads TGCGCCAGCAGCCAAGATTGGCAGGGAAGGACTGAAGCTTTCTTT. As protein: CASSQDWQGRTEAFF.

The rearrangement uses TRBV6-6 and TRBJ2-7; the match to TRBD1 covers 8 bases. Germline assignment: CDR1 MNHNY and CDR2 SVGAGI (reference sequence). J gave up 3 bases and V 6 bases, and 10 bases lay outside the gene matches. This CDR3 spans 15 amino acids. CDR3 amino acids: CASRGQVGTSYEQYF. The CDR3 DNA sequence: TGTGCCAGCAGGGGACAGGTCGGAACTAGCTACGAGCAGTACTTC.

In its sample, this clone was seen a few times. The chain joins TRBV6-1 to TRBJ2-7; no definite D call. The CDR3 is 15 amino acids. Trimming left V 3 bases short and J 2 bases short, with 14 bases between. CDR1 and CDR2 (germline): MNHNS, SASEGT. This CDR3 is CASSEPPDLAYEQYF. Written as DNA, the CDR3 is TGTGCCAGCAGTGAGCCTCCAGACTTAGCCTACGAGCAGTACTTC.

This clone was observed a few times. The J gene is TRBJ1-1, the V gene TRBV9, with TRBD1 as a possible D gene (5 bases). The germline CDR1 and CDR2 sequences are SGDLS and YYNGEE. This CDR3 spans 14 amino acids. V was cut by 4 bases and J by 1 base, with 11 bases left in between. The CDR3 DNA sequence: TGTGCCAGCAGCTCGGGACTGAAGAACACTGAAGCTTTCTTT. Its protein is CASSSGLKNTEAFF.

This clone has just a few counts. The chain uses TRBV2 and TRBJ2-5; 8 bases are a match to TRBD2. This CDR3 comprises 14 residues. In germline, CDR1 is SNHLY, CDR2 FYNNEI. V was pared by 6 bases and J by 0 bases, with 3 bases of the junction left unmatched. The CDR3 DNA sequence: TGTGCCAGCAGAGAGCGGGGGAACCAAGAGACCCAGTACTTC. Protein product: CASRERGNQETQYF.

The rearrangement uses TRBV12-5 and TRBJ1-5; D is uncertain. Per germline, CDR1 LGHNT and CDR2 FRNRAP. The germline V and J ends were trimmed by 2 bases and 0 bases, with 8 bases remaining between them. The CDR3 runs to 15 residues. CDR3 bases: TGTGCTAGTGGTTTGAACACCCATAGCAATCAGCCCCAGCATTTT. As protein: CASGLNTHSNQPQHF. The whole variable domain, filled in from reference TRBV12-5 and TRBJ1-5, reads DARVTQTPRHKVTEMGQEVTMRCQPILGHNTVFWYRQTMMQGLELLAYFRNRAPLDDSGMPKDRFSAEMPDATLATLKIQPSEPRDSAVYFCASGLNTHSNQPQHFGDGTRLSIL.

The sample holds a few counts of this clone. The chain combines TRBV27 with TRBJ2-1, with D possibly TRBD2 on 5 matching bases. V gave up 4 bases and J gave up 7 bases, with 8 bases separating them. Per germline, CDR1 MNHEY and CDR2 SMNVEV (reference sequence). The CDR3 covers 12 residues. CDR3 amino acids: CASSSTINEQFF. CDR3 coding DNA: TGTGCCAGCAGTTCGACTATTAATGAGCAGTTCTTC.

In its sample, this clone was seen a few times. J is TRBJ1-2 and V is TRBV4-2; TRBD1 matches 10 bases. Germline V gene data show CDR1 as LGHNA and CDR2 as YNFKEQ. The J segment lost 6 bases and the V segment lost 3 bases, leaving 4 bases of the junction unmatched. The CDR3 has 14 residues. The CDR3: CASSHGQGGDGYTF. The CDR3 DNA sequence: TGTGCCAGCAGCCACGGACAGGGGGGCGATGGCTACACCTTC.

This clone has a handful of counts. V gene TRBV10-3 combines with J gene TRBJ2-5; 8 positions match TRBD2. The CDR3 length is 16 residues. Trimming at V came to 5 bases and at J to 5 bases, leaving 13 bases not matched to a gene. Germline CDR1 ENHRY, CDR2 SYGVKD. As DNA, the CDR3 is TGTGCCATCAGTCCTATGCCGCCGGGGGGGGGTGAGACCCAGTACTTC. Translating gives CAISPMPPGGGETQYF.